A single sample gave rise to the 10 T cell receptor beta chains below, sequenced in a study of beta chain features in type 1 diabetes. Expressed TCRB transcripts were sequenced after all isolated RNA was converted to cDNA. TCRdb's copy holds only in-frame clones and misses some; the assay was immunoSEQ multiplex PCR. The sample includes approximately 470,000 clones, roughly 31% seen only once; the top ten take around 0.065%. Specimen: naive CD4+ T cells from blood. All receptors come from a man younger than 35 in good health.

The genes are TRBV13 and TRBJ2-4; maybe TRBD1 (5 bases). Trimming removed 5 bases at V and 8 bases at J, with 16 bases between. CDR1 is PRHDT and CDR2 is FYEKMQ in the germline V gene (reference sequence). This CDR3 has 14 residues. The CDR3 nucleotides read TGTGCCAGCAGCCAACGCCAGGGTATGGACATTCAGTACTTC. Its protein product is CASSQRQGMDIQYF.

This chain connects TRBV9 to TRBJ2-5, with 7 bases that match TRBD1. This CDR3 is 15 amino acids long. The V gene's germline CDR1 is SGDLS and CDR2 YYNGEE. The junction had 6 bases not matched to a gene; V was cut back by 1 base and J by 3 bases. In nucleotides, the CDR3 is TGTGCCAGCAGCGTATCTAATACAGGGGAAGAGACCCAGTACTTC. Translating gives CASSVSNTGEETQYF.

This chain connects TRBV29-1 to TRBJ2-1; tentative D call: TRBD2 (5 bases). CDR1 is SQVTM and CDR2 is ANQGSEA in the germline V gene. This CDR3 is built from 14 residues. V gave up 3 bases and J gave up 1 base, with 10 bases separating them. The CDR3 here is CSVEERQSYNEQFF. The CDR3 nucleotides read TGCAGCGTTGAGGAGCGGCAATCCTACAATGAGCAGTTCTTC.

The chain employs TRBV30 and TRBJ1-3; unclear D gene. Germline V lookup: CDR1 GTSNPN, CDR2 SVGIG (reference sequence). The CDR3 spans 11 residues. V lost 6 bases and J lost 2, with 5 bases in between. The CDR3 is CACFAGNTIYF. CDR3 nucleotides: TGTGCCTGTTTTGCTGGAAACACCATATATTTT.

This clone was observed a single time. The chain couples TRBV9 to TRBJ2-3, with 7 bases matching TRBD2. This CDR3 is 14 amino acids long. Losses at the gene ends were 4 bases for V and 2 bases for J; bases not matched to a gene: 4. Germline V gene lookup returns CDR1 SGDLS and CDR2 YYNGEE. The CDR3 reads CASSISGTTDTQYF. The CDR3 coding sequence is TGTGCCAGCAGCATAAGCGGGACCACAGATACGCAGTATTTT.

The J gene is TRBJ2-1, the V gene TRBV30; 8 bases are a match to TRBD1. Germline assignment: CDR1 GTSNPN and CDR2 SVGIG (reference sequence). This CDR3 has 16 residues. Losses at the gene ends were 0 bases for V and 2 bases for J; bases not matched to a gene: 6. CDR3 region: CAWSVHSGGTYNEQFF. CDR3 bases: TGTGCCTGGAGTGTACATTCAGGGGGCACCTACAATGAGCAGTTCTTC.

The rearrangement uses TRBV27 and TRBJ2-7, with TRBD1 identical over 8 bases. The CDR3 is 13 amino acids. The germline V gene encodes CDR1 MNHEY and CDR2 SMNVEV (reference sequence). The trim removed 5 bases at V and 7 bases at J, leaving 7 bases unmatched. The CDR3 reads CASSTRTGGEQYF. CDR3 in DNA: TGTGCCAGCAGTACCAGAACAGGGGGGGAGCAGTACTTC.

The CDR3 DNA follows: TGTGCCTGGAGTCTGGGGGTTACTGAAGCTTTCTTT. It encodes CAWSLGVTEAFF. The chain is built from TRBV30 and TRBJ1-1; TRBD1 might be the D (5 bases). V gave up 2 bases and J gave up 5 bases, with 9 bases separating them. Germline values: CDR1 GTSNPN, CDR2 SVGIG (reference sequence). The length of the CDR3 is 12 residues.

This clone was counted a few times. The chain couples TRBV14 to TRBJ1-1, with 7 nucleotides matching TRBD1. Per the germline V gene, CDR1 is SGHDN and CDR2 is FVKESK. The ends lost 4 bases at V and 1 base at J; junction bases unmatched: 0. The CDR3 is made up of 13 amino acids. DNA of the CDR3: TGTGCCAGCAGCCGACAGGGGAACACTGAAGCTTTCTTT. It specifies CASSRQGNTEAFF.

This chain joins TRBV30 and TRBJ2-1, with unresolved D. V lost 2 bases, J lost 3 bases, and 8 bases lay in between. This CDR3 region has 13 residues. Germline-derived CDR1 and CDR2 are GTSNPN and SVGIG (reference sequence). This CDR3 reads CAWSITIYNEQFF. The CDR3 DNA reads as TGTGCCTGGAGTATAACCATCTACAATGAGCAGTTCTTC. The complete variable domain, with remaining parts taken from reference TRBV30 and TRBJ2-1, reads SQTIHQWPATLVQPVGSPLSLECTVEGTSNPNLYWYRQAAGRGLQLLFYSVGIGQISSEVPQNLSASRPQDRQFILSSKKLLLSDSGFYLCAWSITIYNEQFFGPGTRLTVL.